The 28 T cell receptor beta chains below come from one sample, sequenced in a study of control samples from healthy donors and cancer patients (dated by TCRdb to the early 2020s). Library construction relied on the immunoSEQ multiplex PCR assay. The table comes from immuneACCESS by way of TCRdb, which keeps in-frame sequences with V and J called. Part of the clones is missing from these tables; in studies checked, under half for an unresolved V gene and the rest for unknown reasons. The sample table contains fewer than 200,000 clones; only one count was recorded for roughly 94% of them. Jointly, the top ten make up 11% to 15% of the sample. The sequencing sample was made of PBMCs. All receptors derive from a man aged 55 to 70 with colorectal cancer.

The chain couples TRBV30 to TRBJ2-5; possibly TRBD1 or TRBD2 for D (5 bases each). There are 15 residues in the CDR3. V lost 1 base, J lost 0 bases, and 12 bases lay in between. Germline assignment: CDR1 GTSNPN and CDR2 SVGIG (reference sequence). CDR3 DNA sequence: TGTGCCTGGAGTGGCCGGGGCCGGTACCAAGAGACCCAGTACTTC. Amino acid sequence: CAWSGRGRYQETQYF.

This chain links TRBV3-1 (or the pseudogene TRBV3-2) with TRBJ2-6; D gene unclear. Trimming shortened V by 4 bases and J by 0 bases, and 10 bases separated the two germline ends. CDR3 size: 16 residues. Germline CDR1 reads LGHDT; CDR2 reads YNNKEL (reference sequence). CDR3 region: CASSPRRYSGANVLTF. The CDR3 bases are TGTGCCAGCAGCCCCCGGCGGTACTCTGGGGCCAACGTCCTGACTTTC.

A remark on this clone: Within the sample, other DNA sequences also encode this same CDR3. The rearrangement uses TRBV11-3 and TRBJ2-3; D not certain. This CDR3 has 14 residues. The germline V and J ends were trimmed by 2 bases and 0 bases, with 6 bases remaining between them. Germline V gene data show CDR1 as SGHNT and CDR2 as YENEEA. In DNA form, the CDR3 reads TGTGCCAGCAGCTTATCGGGTAGCACAGATACGCAGTATTTT. Translated, it gives CASSLSGSTDTQYF.

This clone was recorded once. The CDR3 is CATSDPGTSGGVQETQYF. In DNA form, the CDR3 reads TGTGCCACCAGTGACCCCGGGACTAGCGGGGGGGTCCAGGAGACCCAGTACTTC. The chain employs TRBV24-1 and TRBJ2-5, with 16 bases aligning to TRBD2. The CDR3 covers 18 residues. Germline lookup yields CDR1 KGHDR and CDR2 SFDVKD. The J segment lost 5 bases and the V segment lost 4 bases, leaving 9 bases of the junction unmatched.

The V and J genes are TRBV29-1 and TRBJ2-1, with 12 bases matching TRBD1. Germline trimming cut 6 bases from V and 7 bases from J; bases unmatched to any gene: 7. The germline V gene encodes CDR1 SQVTM and CDR2 ANQGSEA. There are 14 residues in the CDR3. The CDR3 is CSVGTGGAGNEQFF. For the CDR3, the DNA is TGCAGCGTCGGGACAGGGGGCGCTGGGAATGAGCAGTTCTTC.

This clone was seen once. The rearrangement links TRBV5-1 to TRBJ2-1, with a tentative D call TRBD1 (6 bases). The CDR3 has 12 amino acids. CDR1 SGHRS and CDR2 YFSETQ come from the germline V gene. Trimming pared 5 bases from V and 8 bases from J, leaving 11 bases between. CDR3 amino acids: CASRMGADEQFF. CDR3 nucleotide sequence: TGCGCCAGCAGGATGGGGGCGGATGAGCAGTTCTTC. The whole variable domain, remainder taken from reference TRBV5-1 and TRBJ2-1, is KAGVTQTPRYLIKTRGQQVTLSCSPISGHRSVSWYQQTPGQGLQFLFEYFSETQRNKGNFPGRFSGRQFSNSRSEMNVSTLELGDSALYLCASRMGADEQFFGPGTRLTVL.

The gene calls are TRBV10-3 and TRBJ1-4, with 7 nucleotides matching TRBD1. There are 19 residues in the CDR3. Germline values: CDR1 ENHRY, CDR2 SYGVKD. With V trimmed by 3 bases and J by 0 bases, 13 bases remained unmatched. The CDR3 reads CAISDPRGDQGATNEKLFF. The CDR3 nucleotides read TGTGCCATCAGTGACCCTCGAGGGGATCAGGGGGCAACTAATGAAAAACTGTTTTTT.

This sequence joins TRBV7-9 and TRBJ2-7; D is ambiguous. V lost 5 bases, J lost 0 bases, and 11 bases lay in between. Germline V gives CDR1 SEHNR, CDR2 FQNEAQ (reference sequence). This CDR3 spans 14 amino acids. The CDR3 is CASSPRHGSYEQYF. CDR3 DNA: TGTGCCAGCAGCCCCCGCCACGGCTCCTACGAGCAGTACTTC.

The J gene is TRBJ1-1, the V gene TRBV19; 7 bases are a match to TRBD1. The CDR3 is 13 residues long. Germline V lookup: CDR1 LNHDA, CDR2 SQIVND (reference sequence). Trimming removed 6 bases from V and 2 bases from J; junction bases left unmatched: 3. CDR3 amino acids: CASSDRVNTEAFF. CDR3 coding DNA: TGTGCCAGTAGCGACAGGGTTAACACTGAAGCTTTCTTT.

This chain uses TRBV6-5 with TRBJ2-3; D might be TRBD2 (7 bases). The V gene's germline CDR1 is MNHEY and CDR2 SVGAGI. V lost 6 bases, J lost 2 bases, and 15 bases lay in between. The CDR3 is made up of 15 amino acids. This chain's CDR3 is CASRARGADTDTQYF. The DNA for the CDR3 is TGTGCCAGCAGAGCCCGGGGGGCCGACACAGATACGCAGTATTTT.

V gene TRBV3-1 (or the pseudogene TRBV3-2) combines with J gene TRBJ1-2; possible D gene TRBD1, 5 bases. V lost 4 bases and J lost 8, with 11 bases in between. The CDR3 consists of 12 residues. The V gene's germline CDR1 is LGHDT and CDR2 YNNKEL (reference sequence). The CDR3 DNA follows: TGTGCCAGCAGCCGCGCAGGGACCGGCTACACCTTC. This sequence encodes CASSRAGTGYTF.

V is TRBV7-2 and J is TRBJ2-2; tentatively, D is TRBD1 or TRBD2 (5 bases each). CDR3 length: 16 amino acids. V gave up 2 bases and J gave up 2 bases, with 12 bases separating them. Per the germline V gene, CDR1 is SGHTA and CDR2 is FQGNSA. This chain's CDR3 is CASSLWGSANTGELFF. The DNA of the CDR3 is TGTGCCAGCAGCTTATGGGGGTCTGCTAACACCGGGGAGCTGTTTTTT.

The chain joins TRBV6-1 to TRBJ1-6; a weak D match, TRBD1 (5 bases). The germline V gene encodes CDR1 MNHNS and CDR2 SASEGT. The CDR3 consists of 14 residues. V gave up 1 base and J gave up 7 bases, with 8 bases separating them. In nucleotides, the CDR3 is TGTGCCAGCAGTGAAGGAGGGGTCAATTCACCCCTCCACTTT. This encodes CASSEGGVNSPLHF.

The chain recombines TRBV19 with TRBJ1-1; D gene uncertain. CDR3 length: 11 residues. Germline-derived CDR1 and CDR2 are LNHDA and SQIVND (reference sequence). Written as DNA, the CDR3 is TGTGCTTCTGGCAGAAACACTGAAGCTTTCTTT. This translates into CASGRNTEAFF.

The chain recombines TRBV2 with TRBJ1-2; TRBD1 matches at 8 bases. The germline V gene encodes CDR1 SNHLY and CDR2 FYNNEI. The CDR3 length is 14 residues. After removal of 6 bases from V and 6 bases from J, the junction contained 9 bases not matched to a gene. Here the CDR3 reads CASRAQGAADGYTF. In nucleotides, the CDR3 is TGTGCCAGCAGGGCGCAGGGGGCGGCAGATGGCTACACCTTC. The complete variable domain, with remaining parts taken from reference TRBV2 and TRBJ1-2, reads EPEVTQTPSHQVTQMGQEVILRCVPISNHLYFYWYRQILGQKVEFLVSFYNNEISEKSEIFDDQFSVERPDGSNFTLKIRSTKLEDSAMYFCASRAQGAADGYTFGSGTRLTVV.

The chain links TRBV18 to TRBJ2-7; TRBD1 matches 8 bases. J lost 2 bases, V lost 4 bases, and 10 bases had no gene match. The CDR3 contains 16 residues. Germline V gives CDR1 KGHSH, CDR2 LQKENI. DNA of the CDR3: TGTGCCAGCTCACTCGACAGGGGAAGAGCCCCCTACGAGCAGTACTTC. Its translation: CASSLDRGRAPYEQYF.

The table lists this clone with a count of one. V and J are TRBV11-2 and TRBJ1-1; no clear D gene. Germline V CDR1 and CDR2: SGHAT, FQNNGV. Trimming took 3 bases from V and 3 from J, leaving 5 bases between them. The CDR3 has 12 residues. The CDR3 is CASSFFDTEAFF. The CDR3 DNA reads TGTGCCAGCAGCTTTTTTGACACTGAAGCTTTCTTT. The full variable domain, rest sourced from reference TRBV11-2 and TRBJ1-1, is EAGVAQSPRYKIIEKRQSVAFWCNPISGHATLYWYQQILGQGPKLLIQFQNNGVVDDSQLPKDRFSAERLKGVDSTLKIQPAKLEDSAVYLCASSFFDTEAFFGQGTRLTVV.

The chain links TRBV3-1 (or the pseudogene TRBV3-2) to TRBJ2-3; the D is unclear. This CDR3 has 14 residues. The V end lost 1 base, the J end lost 4 bases, and 9 bases lay between the germline ends. Germline CDR1 LGHDT, CDR2 YNNKEL (reference sequence). Written as DNA, the CDR3 is TGTGCCAGCAGCCAAGTGGCGGTCCCAGATACGCAGTATTTT. This translates into CASSQVAVPDTQYF.

The chain employs TRBV18 and TRBJ2-3; 12 nucleotides agree with TRBD1. CDR3 length: 17 residues. Germline V CDR1 and CDR2: KGHSH, LQKENI. V lost 0 bases and J lost 3; bases outside the gene matches: 4. CDR3 DNA: TGTGCCAGCTCACCACCGCGGGGACAGGGGGCTACAGATACGCAGTATTTT. Its protein product is CASSPPRGQGATDTQYF.

This clone was recorded once. The chain carries TRBV27 and TRBJ2-1; 8 bases fit TRBD1. Germline V gene sequence: CDR1 MNHEY, CDR2 SMNVEV (reference sequence). Trimming at V came to 4 bases and at J to 5 bases, leaving 4 bases not matched to a gene. The CDR3 is made up of 14 amino acids. In nucleotides, the CDR3 is TGTGCCAGCAGTTGGGCAGGGGGCCACAATGAGCAGTTCTTC. Encoded protein: CASSWAGGHNEQFF.

The chain joins TRBV20-1 to TRBJ1-2; unclear D gene. The CDR3 extends over 11 amino acids. V lost 3 bases to trimming and J lost 7 bases, with 9 bases between them. Looked up from germline, CDR1 is DFQATT and CDR2 is SNEGSKA (reference sequence). The CDR3 DNA sequence: TGCAGTGCTAGCGCGGGGTCTGGCTACACCTTC. Residues: CSASAGSGYTF.

V is TRBV5-6 and J is TRBJ2-2, with D perhaps matching TRBD1 or TRBD2 (5 bases each). Trimming stripped 2 bases from V and 5 bases from J, with 13 bases between. The CDR3 runs 15 residues. Germline values: CDR1 SGHDT, CDR2 YYEEEE. The CDR3 spells CASSLGETQTGELFF. As DNA, the CDR3 is TGTGCCAGCAGCTTAGGGGAGACCCAAACCGGGGAGCTGTTTTTT.

The genes are TRBV2 and TRBJ2-3; 11 positions agree with TRBD2. The germline V gene encodes CDR1 SNHLY and CDR2 FYNNEI. Unmatched junction bases numbered 7, after V lost 5 bases and J lost 0 bases. The CDR3 is 17 residues long. The CDR3 nucleotides are TGTGCCAGCAGTTGGCCTAGCGGGGGGTCTAGCACAGATACGCAGTATTTT. Translated, it gives CASSWPSGGSSTDTQYF.

The V gene is TRBV4-1, the J gene TRBJ2-1; 8 nucleotides line up with TRBD1. Germline loops: CDR1 MGHRA, CDR2 YSYEKL. V shed 2 bases, J shed 9 bases, and the junction held 12 bases outside the gene matches. The CDR3 is 16 residues long. The CDR3 DNA follows: TGCGCCAGCAGCCAATCCCCGGGACAGGAGTCACCTGAGCAGTTCTTC. It yields the protein CASSQSPGQESPEQFF.

This rearrangement joins TRBV5-1 to TRBJ2-5; 9 bases align to TRBD2. Germline V gene lookup returns CDR1 SGHRS and CDR2 YFSETQ. V shed 0 bases, J shed 5 bases, and the junction held 2 bases outside the gene matches. The length of the CDR3 is 14 residues. The CDR3 region is CASSLERGAETQYF. As DNA, the CDR3 is TGCGCCAGCAGCTTGGAGCGGGGGGCGGAGACCCAGTACTTC.

V gene TRBV19 combines with J gene TRBJ2-7; D is ambiguous. CDR3 length equals 14 residues. Germline V gene sequence: CDR1 LNHDA, CDR2 SQIVND (reference sequence). Trimming pared 0 bases from V and 2 bases from J, leaving 8 bases between. CDR3 region: CASSIEKGTYEQYF. The DNA for the CDR3 is TGTGCCAGTAGTATAGAGAAAGGAACCTACGAGCAGTACTTC.

This sequence joins TRBV6-2 or TRBV6-3 and TRBJ1-1; 10 nucleotides align to TRBD1. The V gene end was trimmed by 6 bases and the J gene end by 6 bases; junction bases not matched to a gene: 10. The CDR3 spans 15 residues. Germline V gene sequence: CDR1 MNHEY, CDR2 SVGEGT. CDR3 protein: CASSPRQGAKAEAFF. CDR3 DNA sequence: TGTGCCAGCAGCCCAAGACAGGGGGCAAAGGCTGAAGCTTTCTTT.

V and J are TRBV5-4 and TRBJ1-4, with D maybe TRBD1 (6 bases). The V end lost 4 bases, the J end lost 2 bases, and 12 bases lay between the germline ends. Per the germline V gene, CDR1 is SGHNT and CDR2 is YYREEE (reference sequence). CDR3 length equals 15 residues. This CDR3 reads CASSITGSTNEKLFF. The CDR3 region has the DNA TGTGCCAGCAGCATCACAGGGAGCACTAATGAAAAACTGTTTTTT.